These T cell receptor beta chains were read from a single sample in a study of neoadjuvant nivolumab and ipilimumab in lung cancer. The assay was immunoSEQ multiplex PCR, and TCRdb's table has in-frame clones only and misses some. The sample consists of approximately 31,000 clones, 90% of them appearing once. This sample comprised peripheral blood, obtained after neoadjuvant nivolumab, alone or with ipilimumab, at or shortly before surgery. The source is an adult with non-small cell lung cancer. The CDR3 runs from the conserved cysteine through the conserved F or W. A D gene is named only where the DNA matches it firmly. Some rows have no size entry. The others give once, few or many, or a class for an expanded clone.

V gene	clone size	J gene	D gene	CDR3 protein	CDR3 DNA
TRBV7-6	NA	TRBJ1-4	NA	CASSLGDTNEKLFF	TGTGCCAGCAGCTTGGGAGATACTAATGAAAAACTGTTTTTT
TRBV5-4	NA	TRBJ1-6	NA	CASSLDSLLNSPLHF	TGTGCCAGCAGCTTGGATTCTTTACTTAATTCACCCCTCCACTTT
TRBV29-1	NA	TRBJ2-4	NA	CSVASGTQRSIQYF	TGCAGCGTTGCTTCCGGGACACAACGATCTATTCAGTACTTC
TRBV15	NA	TRBJ2-3	TRBD1	CATSRDSNTDTQYF	TGTGCCACCAGCCGGGACAGTAACACAGATACGCAGTATTTT
TRBV9	NA	TRBJ2-1	TRBD2	CASSVGGLADSNEQFF	TGTGCCAGCAGCGTTGGGGGACTAGCGGATTCAAATGAGCAGTTCTTC
TRBV18	NA	TRBJ2-6	NA	CASSPAGRSGANVLTF	TGTGCCAGCTCACCGGCAGGGAGAAGTGGGGCCAACGTCCTGACTTTC
TRBV13	NA	TRBJ1-4	NA	CASSYRVGGEKLFF	TGTGCCAGCAGCTACCGGGTAGGGGGAGAAAAACTGTTTTTT
TRBV5-8	NA	TRBJ2-3	NA	CASSPEAGSTDTQYF	TGTGCCAGCAGCCCGGAGGCAGGGAGCACAGATACGCAGTATTTT
TRBV5-4	NA	TRBJ1-1	NA	CASSPDSSTVGGEAFF	TGTGCCAGCAGCCCGGACAGTAGTACGGTGGGCGGTGAAGCTTTCTTT
TRBV27	once	TRBJ1-1	NA	CASSLSLLGTPEGTEAFF	TGTGCCAGCAGTTTATCTCTCCTAGGGACTCCAGAAGGTACTGAAGCTTTCTTT
TRBV11-1	NA	TRBJ1-1	NA	CASSLTGWSAEAFF	TGTGCCAGCAGCTTAACAGGGTGGAGTGCTGAAGCTTTCTTT
TRBV7-2	NA	TRBJ1-2	NA	CASSPSGTGVGYTF	TGTGCCAGCAGCCCGTCGGGGACCGGCGTTGGCTACACCTTC
TRBV6-5	few	TRBJ1-1	NA	CASSYGRTEAFF	TGTGCCAGCAGTTACGGTCGCACTGAAGCTTTCTTT
TRBV7-9	NA	TRBJ2-7	NA	CASSLEVRNSYEQYF	TGTGCCAGCAGCTTAGAAGTACGGAACTCCTACGAGCAGTACTTC
TRBV29-1	once	TRBJ2-5	NA	CSVELEEETQYF	TGCAGCGTTGAACTAGAGGAAGAGACCCAGTACTTC
TRBV5-5	NA	TRBJ2-7	TRBD1	CASSLGTGPYEQYF	TGTGCCAGCAGCTTAGGGACAGGTCCCTACGAGCAGTACTTC
TRBV19	NA	TRBJ2-3	NA	CASSIRPGKDTQYF	TGTGCCAGTAGTATCCGGCCAGGGAAGGATACGCAGTATTTT
TRBV7-3	NA	TRBJ2-7	NA	CASSLNPGSYEQYF	TGTGCCAGCAGCTTAAATCCGGGGAGTTACGAGCAGTACTTC
TRBV25-1	NA	TRBJ2-2	NA	CASSENLYTGELFF	TGTGCCAGCAGTGAAAACCTTTACACCGGGGAGCTGTTTTTT
TRBV5-1	NA	TRBJ2-3	TRBD1	CASSWTGRDTQYF	TGCGCCAGCAGCTGGACAGGGAGGGATACGCAGTATTTT
TRBV10-1	NA	TRBJ1-5	NA	CASSESGHQPQHF	TGCGCCAGCAGTGAATCGGGACACCAACCCCAGCATTTT
TRBV5-1	NA	TRBJ2-7	TRBD2	CASTLGRGSYEQYF	TGCGCCAGCACCCTGGGGAGGGGTTCCTACGAGCAGTACTTC
TRBV28	NA	TRBJ2-7	TRBD1	CASSGDRITNYEQYF	TGTGCCAGCAGTGGGGACAGGATAACCAACTACGAGCAGTACTTC
TRBV10-3	NA	TRBJ1-1	NA	CAISDSTRGGAFF	TGTGCCATCAGTGATTCAACAAGGGGGGGAGCTTTCTTT
TRBV2	NA	TRBJ2-4	TRBD2	CASSEGGVAKNIQYF	TGTGCCAGCAGTGAGGGGGGGGTAGCCAAAAACATTCAGTACTTC
TRBV9	NA	TRBJ2-1	NA	CASSPTGRPYNEQFF	TGTGCCAGCAGCCCCACGGGGAGGCCCTACAATGAGCAGTTCTTC
TRBV6-1	few	TRBJ2-3	NA	CASSEHLQGGTDTQYF	TGTGCCAGCAGTGAACATTTACAGGGGGGGACAGATACGCAGTATTTT
TRBV29-1	NA	TRBJ1-2	NA	CSVGEGGGGCYTF	TGCAGCGTGGGGGAGGGCGGGGGAGGCTGCTACACCTTC
TRBV10-1	NA	TRBJ1-4	NA	CASSEARGATNEKLFF	TGCGCCAGCAGTGAGGCCAGGGGTGCAACTAATGAAAAACTGTTTTTT
TRBV25-1	NA	TRBJ2-2	TRBD2	CASSEYSASGGGELFF	TGTGCCAGCAGTGAATATTCCGCTAGCGGAGGCGGGGAGCTGTTTTTT
TRBV7-2	once	TRBJ2-7	TRBD2	CASSLSGGQDEQYF	TGTGCCAGCAGCTTATCGGGGGGTCAGGACGAGCAGTACTTC
TRBV9	NA	TRBJ2-1	TRBD1	CASSGPGTGSYNEQFF	TGTGCCAGCAGCGGACCCGGGACAGGGTCCTACAATGAGCAGTTCTTC
TRBV9	NA	TRBJ2-7	TRBD2	CASSAGLAGVEQYF	TGTGCCAGCAGCGCGGGACTAGCGGGGGTGGAGCAGTACTTC
TRBV5-1	NA	TRBJ2-7	TRBD2	CASSERGSESYEQYF	TGCGCCAGCAGCGAGCGGGGGAGCGAGAGTTACGAGCAGTACTTC
TRBV7-2	once	TRBJ2-7	NA	CASSSPGDEQYF	TGTGCCAGCAGCTCCCCGGGGGACGAGCAGTACTTC
TRBV7-9	NA	TRBJ1-2	NA	CASSPVPGQLYGYTF	TGTGCCAGCAGCCCCGTTCCGGGACAACTTTACGGCTACACCTTC
TRBV5-1	NA	TRBJ2-7	TRBD1	CASSLREQGAAYEQYF	TGCGCCAGCAGCTTGCGGGAACAGGGGGCAGCCTACGAGCAGTACTTC
TRBV25-1	NA	TRBJ1-4	TRBD1	CASSGTGGNEKLFF	TGTGCCAGCAGTGGAACAGGGGGTAATGAAAAACTGTTTTTT
TRBV5-1	NA	TRBJ2-1	TRBD2	CASSLPSGGASEQFF	TGCGCCAGCAGCTTACCTAGCGGGGGGGCTTCTGAGCAGTTCTTC
TRBV6-5	few	TRBJ1-1	NA	CASSYRVNTEAFF	TGTGCCAGCAGTTACAGGGTGAACACTGAAGCTTTCTTT
TRBV7-9	NA	TRBJ2-7	NA	CASSSLVGTPRYEQYF	TGTGCCAGCAGCTCCTTAGTTGGGACGCCCCGCTACGAGCAGTACTTC
TRBV1	NA	TRBJ2-2	NA	CTNLAGANTGELFF	TGCACCAACCTAGCGGGGGCTAACACCGGGGAGCTGTTTTTT
TRBV20-1	NA	TRBJ1-5	NA	CSASPGQPQHF	TGCAGTGCTAGTCCTGGTCAGCCCCAGCATTTT
TRBV5-4	NA	TRBJ2-1	NA	CASSLAQGIGNEQFF	TGTGCCAGCAGCTTGGCCCAGGGTATTGGCAATGAGCAGTTCTTC
TRBV27	NA	TRBJ1-1	NA	CASSLGQAATEAFF	TGTGCCAGCAGTTTAGGCCAGGCCGCCACTGAAGCTTTCTTT
TRBV5-1	NA	TRBJ1-1	NA	CASSFADTEAFF	TGCGCCAGCAGCTTTGCGGACACTGAAGCTTTCTTT
TRBV18	once	TRBJ2-7	TRBD1	CASSPTGQAYEQYF	TGTGCCAGCTCACCAACGGGACAGGCCTACGAGCAGTACTTC
TRBV11-2	NA	TRBJ1-1	NA	CASSPLGKGNTEAFF	TGTGCCAGTAGCCCCCTGGGGAAGGGGAACACTGAAGCTTTCTTT
TRBV2	NA	TRBJ2-5	TRBD1	CASRAGTGWETQYF	TGTGCCAGCAGGGCCGGGACAGGGTGGGAGACCCAGTACTTC
TRBV10-3	NA	TRBJ1-2	NA	CAISERGSREYGYTF	TGTGCCATCAGTGAACGGGGGTCCCGGGAGTATGGCTACACCTTC
TRBV11-3	NA	TRBJ2-3	NA	CASSLVRGADTQYF	TGTGCCAGCAGCTTGGTTCGAGGGGCAGATACGCAGTATTTT
TRBV29-1	NA	TRBJ1-1	NA	CSVTQVENTEAFF	TGCAGCGTTACACAGGTGGAGAACACTGAAGCTTTCTTT